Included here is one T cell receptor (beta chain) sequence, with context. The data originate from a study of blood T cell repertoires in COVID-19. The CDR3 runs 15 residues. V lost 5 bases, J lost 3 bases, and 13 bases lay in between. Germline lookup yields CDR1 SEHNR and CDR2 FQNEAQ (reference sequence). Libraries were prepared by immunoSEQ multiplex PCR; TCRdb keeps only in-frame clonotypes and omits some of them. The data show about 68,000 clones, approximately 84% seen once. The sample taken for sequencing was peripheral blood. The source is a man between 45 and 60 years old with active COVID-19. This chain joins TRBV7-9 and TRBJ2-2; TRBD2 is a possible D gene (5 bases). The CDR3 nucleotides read TGTGCCAGCAGCCCCCCTTGGGGAGACACCGGGGAGCTGTTTTTT. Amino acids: CASSPPWGDTGELFF.